This TCR beta chain was captured by sequencing in a study of graft-versus-host responses after intestinal transplantation (dated by TCRdb to 2020 to 2023). Notes on the research overall: Multivisceral, liver-intestinal, or isolated intestinal transplants were received by the recipients. All recipients received anti-thymocyte globulin induction followed by maintenance tacrolimus and steroids for around 3 years. After intestinal transplantation, graft-versus-host and host-versus-graft alloreactive T cell clones were followed in the graft, circulation and bone marrow using bulk TCR-beta CDR3 sequencing. Alloreactive clones were identified by sequencing pre-transplant mixed lymphocyte reaction products and comparing them with unstimulated pre-transplant donor and recipient T cells. The cohort enrolled under 25 intestinal transplant recipients including one retransplant, and a few patients lacking pretransplant specimens were excluded. Donor T cell macrochimerism was defined as a peak of at least 4% donor T cells among recipient peripheral blood mononuclear cells. Rather than being sequenced by the commercial service, samples from three later patients were sequenced in-house on an Illumina MiSeq and processed with MiXCR. Broader findings and caveats from the paper: Early after transplant, peak levels of circulating GvH clones were found to be associated with declines in HvG clones. The relatively low number and heterogeneity of intestinal transplant patients limited the conclusions. In the allografts of patients with donor T cell macrochimerism, GvH to HvG T cell clonal ratios were high. GvH clones were detected in recipient bone marrow, and some appeared earlier in ileal mucosa or blood, consistent with an intestinal mucosal origin.

As concerns this clone: The specificity of this receptor is unknown. Base qualities are not at hand, and no much larger clone is one base apart.

Reading the label with the study, this specimen's time point is: cells obtained before transplantation from donor or recipient. CD3+CD4+ and CD3+CD8+ populations were FACS-sorted from unstimulated pre-transplant donor and recipient cells taken from spleen or lymph nodes. Based on the germline V gene (reference sequence), the CDR1 and CDR2 sequences are MNHEY and SMNVEV. The junction shows trimming of 5 bases on V and 5 bases on J, and the gene matches do not reach 10 bases of it. From the cysteine through the phenylalanine, the CDR3 covers 15 amino acids. Only CDR3 DNA is held: 45 bases, read in frame from base 1. Library preparation was by the immunoSEQ multiplex PCR assay. In most patients, genomic DNA was isolated using the Qiagen DNeasy Blood and Tissue Kit and sent frozen to Adaptive Biotechnologies for TCR sequencing. For most patients, high-throughput TCR-beta CDR3 sequencing of genomic DNA was performed by Adaptive Biotechnologies. In the original analysis: TCR sequencing data for around 19 patients were retrieved from Adaptive's ImmunoSEQ software; three other patients were processed with MiXCR and VDJtools. To correct CD4 versus CD8 sorting errors, sequences present in both subsets at a frequency ratio below 5:1 were removed. CDR3 nucleotide sequences shared between donor and recipient were removed because the origin of such sequences could not be assigned. To be classed as alloreactive, a clone needed at least 2-fold expansion over unstimulated cells and a minimum CFSE-low frequency of 0.002% (template counts) or 0.001% (read counts). Clones were considered mappable if detected in sequenced pre-transplant spleen, lymph node, or MLR CFSE-low populations of the donor or recipient. The cumulative frequency of alloreactive clones was calculated as a percentage of all sequences, weighted by copy number. TCRdb took over this immuneACCESS table, retaining in-frame rearrangements with V and J assigned. Such tables are incomplete; in checked studies, under half of the missing clones stem from an unresolved V gene, and the remainder is unexplained. That table gives V, J and clone size, and the DNA gave D and trimming. The sample table shows more than 65,000 clones, and 85% to 95% are seen once. About 0.44% of the sample lies in the top ten.

The receptor was derived from a human donor who was the organ donor for an intestinal transplant. Here the sequenced sample was unstimulated CD8+ T cells sorted from spleen or lymph node cells, taken before transplant. Rearrangement joined TRBV27 to TRBJ2-3, with 7 junctional bases fitting TRBD2. The CDR3 reads CASSILPSGEDTQYF. The nucleotide sequence reads TGTGCCAGCAGTATTCTTCCTAGCGGAGAAGATACGCAGTATTTT.